This T cell receptor beta chain was retrieved from a study of beta chain features in type 1 diabetes. The study reverse transcribed the entire isolated RNA, so it sequenced expressed TCRB transcripts. Sequencing was performed with immunoSEQ multiplex PCR; in TCRdb, only in-frame clones are kept and a portion is missing. The data show nearly 350,000 clones, 6.5% to 10% seen once. This clone was seen a handful of times. Germline V gene data show CDR1 as SEHNR and CDR2 as FQNEAQ (reference sequence). The CDR3 runs to 19 residues. V dropped 10 bases and J dropped 4 bases, with 34 bases sitting between them.

The V gene is TRBV7-9, the J gene TRBJ1-1, with D possibly being TRBD1 (5 bases). This clonotype was sampled from a woman aged 18-30 years in good health. Sequencing was performed on central memory CD4+ T cells from blood. CDR3 in DNA: TGTGCCACCCCCAGGGTTTGGCAGGTTAATATGGGCTTGGGCACTGAAGCTTTCTTT. Amino acid sequence: CATPRVWQVNMGLGTEAFF.